This TCR beta chain was retrieved from a study of T cells in Graves' hyperthyroidism and ophthalmopathy. The germline gives CDR1 MGHDK, CDR2 SYGVNS. There are 15 residues in the CDR3. Trimming stripped 1 base from V and 9 bases from J, with 13 bases between. TCR beta CDR3 sequences were amplified from RNA transcripts. HTBI primers drove first-round RT-PCR of the TCR CDR3. TCRdb recomputed calls from the multiplex PCR reads with MiXCR, one row per CDR3 protein. The sample contains roughly 580,000 distinct CDR3 sequences, roughly 14% of which appear only once. This clonotype was seen many times. Sequencing was done on a sample of blood. This receptor was identified in a woman aged 25-40 years with Graves' hyperthyroidism that later progressed to Graves' ophthalmopathy. The chain is built from TRBV25-1 and TRBJ1-6, with D maybe TRBD1 (6 bases). CDR3 amino acids: CASSELWDNSSPLHF. The CDR3 DNA reads TGTGCCAGCAGTGAATTGTGGGACAATTCTTCACCCCTCCACTTT.